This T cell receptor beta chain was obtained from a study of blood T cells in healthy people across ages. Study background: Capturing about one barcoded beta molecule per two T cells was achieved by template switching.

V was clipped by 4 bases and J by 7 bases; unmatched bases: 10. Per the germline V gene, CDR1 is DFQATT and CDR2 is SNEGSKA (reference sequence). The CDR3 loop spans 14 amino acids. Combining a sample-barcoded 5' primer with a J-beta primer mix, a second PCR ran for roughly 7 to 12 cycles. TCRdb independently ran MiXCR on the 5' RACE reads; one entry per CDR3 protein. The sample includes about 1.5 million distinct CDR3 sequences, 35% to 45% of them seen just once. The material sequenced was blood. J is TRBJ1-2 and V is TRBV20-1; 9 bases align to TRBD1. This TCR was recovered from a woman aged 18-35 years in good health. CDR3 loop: CSATQTGGAGGYTF. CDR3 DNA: TGCAGTGCTACCCAAACAGGGGGCGCGGGTGGCTACACCTTC.